The source of this TCR beta chain is a study of blood T cell repertoires in COVID-19. Overall study context: Samples taken during acute and convalescent COVID-19 were collected in the United States, Italy and Spain. The cDNA or gDNA used as material had been derived from T cells, B-cell-depleted T cells, or PBMCs.

As handled by the study authors: Nucleated cell counts were estimated from reference gene primer amplification. TCRdb keeps only in-frame clones here, not all; method: immunoSEQ multiplex PCR. V and J calls and clone size are as listed in that table; D and trimming were resolved from the DNA. The sample yields fewer than 200,000 clones, roughly 85% seen once. With V trimmed by 3 bases and J by 5 bases, 2 bases remained unmatched. There are 15 residues in the CDR3. The germline gives CDR1 SGHRS, CDR2 YFSETQ. Material: peripheral blood. This TCR came from a man between 45 and 60 years old with active or convalescent COVID-19. V and J are TRBV5-1 and TRBJ2-1; 13 nucleotides agree with TRBD2. CDR3 sequence reads: CASSWGTSGDNEQFF. CDR3 in DNA: TGCGCCAGCAGCTGGGGGACTAGCGGGGACAATGAGCAGTTCTTC.